The clone carrying this T cell receptor (beta chain) was recorded only once. The entry originates in a study of T cell responses to AZD1222 COVID-19 vaccine. Repertoires were generated with immunoSEQ multiplex PCR, while TCRdb's copy carries only in-frame clones and drops some. The sample comprises fewer than 200,000 clones, about 88% of which are singletons, and roughly 26% rests with the top ten. The CDR3 consists of 18 residues. Germline V CDR1 and CDR2: SNHLY, FYNNEI. Trimming left V 7 bases short and J 2 bases short, with 25 bases between. The source material was peripheral blood, sampled 28 days after the second AZD1222 dose. The chain joins TRBV2 to TRBJ2-3, with D unresolved. This TCR was recovered from an adult who received the AZD1222 COVID-19 vaccine. This chain's CDR3 is CASTEQVRAALYTDTQYF. CDR3 coding DNA: TGTGCCAGCACCGAGCAGGTTCGGGCTGCACTTTACACAGATACGCAGTATTTT.